This TCR beta chain was profiled in a study of cytomegalovirus exposure and HLA in healthy donors. Broader study findings: Generally TCR sequences proved uncommon, though certain public TCRs appeared in numerous donors. A later analysis reported that several of the most significant clusters appeared to be linked to common viral pathogens, among them Epstein-Barr virus. Later on, analysis showed that most CMV-associated TCR beta chains appeared to be HLA-restricted.

Comment on this clone: No antigen is known for it.

This CDR3 contains 11 residues. Germline assignment: CDR1 MNHNS and CDR2 SASEGT. V lost 2 bases, J lost 13 bases, and 11 bases lay in between. The donors gave bone marrow, and they were healthy. Primers included in the PCR were 60 Vbeta and 13 Jbeta primers. Only in-frame clones appear in the TCRdb table, and some are missing; sequencing was by immunoSEQ multiplex PCR. The data show about 90,000 clones, roughly four fifths seen once. This clonotype originated in a man aged 30-40 years in good health and CMV-seronegative. V and J are TRBV6-1 and TRBJ1-2; TRBD1 is a possible D gene (6 bases). The source material was PBMCs. The CDR3 is CASSETNRATF. The CDR3 DNA sequence: TGTGCCAGCAGTGAAACGAACAGGGCCACCTTC.